The clone carrying this T cell receptor (beta chain) was detected ten times or more. This specimen belongs to a study of T cells in Graves' hyperthyroidism and ophthalmopathy. TCR beta CDR3 region amplification was performed from RNA transcripts. When the TCR CDR3 underwent first-round RT-PCR, the HTBI primer set was used. Via MiXCR, TCRdb re-called the multiplex PCR reads, giving one row per CDR3 protein. The sample includes 350,000 or so distinct CDR3 sequences, about 17% of them seen just once. PBMCs were derived from roughly 9.6 ml fresh peripheral blood. Looked up from germline, CDR1 is LGHDT and CDR2 is YNNKEL (reference sequence). Trimming removed 0 bases from V and 10 bases from J; junction bases left unmatched: 15. The CDR3 totals 18 residues.

The chain has TRBV3-1 and TRBJ2-1, with 10 bases that match TRBD1. The receptor was isolated from a woman aged 30 to 39 with Graves' hyperthyroidism that later progressed to Graves' ophthalmopathy. Material: blood. The DNA for the CDR3 is TGTGCCAGCAGCCAAGAGGGGACAGGGGCCTTGGGAGGGGGAGAGCAGTTCTTC. Translation gives CASSQEGTGALGGGEQFF.